This T cell receptor beta chain stems from a study of cytomegalovirus exposure and HLA in healthy donors. TCRdb's copy holds only in-frame clones and misses some; the assay was immunoSEQ multiplex PCR. This sample carries some 310,000 clones, roughly 88% of them seen once, and the ten largest clones take about 0.96%. Whole-study findings and limits: Overall, approximately 180 TCR beta chains were annotated as cytomegalovirus-associated. A few chains linked to CMV were shown in vitro to be specific for CMV antigens. Rarity characterized most TCR sequences, yet some public TCRs appeared in many donors. Within the 100 to 150 validation repertoires, first-cohort TCR clusters tended to co-occur, according to a later analysis.

This CDR3 has 15 residues. From germline, CDR1 is WNHNN and CDR2 SYGVQD (reference sequence). Trimming cost V 4 bases and J 5 bases; bases outside gene matches: 6. To note about this clone: Antigen specificity is unknown.

V and J are TRBV10-1 and TRBJ2-1, with 9 bases matching TRBD2. The TCR sequence derives from a man younger than 40 in good health and CMV-seronegative. The sequencing input was PBMCs. CDR3 sequence reads: CASSVVSGGHNEQFF. The CDR3 DNA follows: TGCGCCAGCAGTGTGGTTAGCGGGGGCCACAATGAGCAGTTCTTC.